These 20 T cell receptor beta chains came from one sample sequenced in a study of long-term antiretroviral therapy in people with HIV. The assay used was immunoSEQ (version v3.0), run at survey level. Sequenced by immunoSEQ multiplex PCR; TCRdb stores in-frame clones only, minus some. The sample lists more than 20,000 clones, 70% to 90% occurring once. The starting material was unsorted PBMCs, obtained 1.8 years before starting antiretroviral therapy. These receptors all come from a woman aged 25-40 years with HIV.

The chain has TRBV27 and TRBJ1-2; D is possibly TRBD1 (6 bases). The CDR3 runs to 16 residues. Per germline, CDR1 MNHEY and CDR2 SMNVEV (reference sequence). Trimming shortened V by 4 bases and J by 4 bases, and 19 bases separated the two germline ends. In nucleotides, the CDR3 is TGTGCCAGCAGTTCTGGCAACCGAGGGGGGGGCTATGGCTACACCTTC. This gives the protein CASSSGNRGGGYGYTF.

The gene calls are TRBV27 and TRBJ1-6, with D perhaps TRBD1 (5 bases). This CDR3 has 14 amino acids. V was cut by 4 bases and J by 6 bases, with 10 bases left in between. The germline V gene encodes CDR1 MNHEY and CDR2 SMNVEV (reference sequence). The CDR3 DNA sequence: TGTGCCAGCAGTTACCAGGGTGGTAATTCACCCCTCCACTTT. This codes for CASSYQGGNSPLHF.

This clone appeared a single time. The chain links TRBV7-8 to TRBJ2-5; D may be TRBD1 or TRBD2 (5 bases each). The CDR3 is 15 residues long. Trimming removed 4 bases at V and 1 base at J, with 13 bases between. Germline CDR1 is SGHVS and CDR2 is FQNEAQ. CDR3 nucleotides: TGTGCCAGCAGCTCGACGACCGGGACCCAAGAGACCCAGTACTTC. This codes for CASSSTTGTQETQYF.

In its sample, this clone was seen a few times. The chain couples TRBV27 to TRBJ2-2; 8 nucleotides agree with TRBD1. V dropped 6 bases and J dropped 7; count of bases not matched to a gene: 10. The CDR3 covers 15 residues. Germline values: CDR1 MNHEY, CDR2 SMNVEV (reference sequence). The CDR3 is CASRKPGQENGELFF. CDR3 in DNA: TGTGCCAGCAGAAAACCGGGACAGGAGAACGGGGAGCTGTTTTTT.

The chain combines TRBV2 with TRBJ1-1; 9 bases agree with TRBD1. Germline V gene data show CDR1 as SNHLY and CDR2 as FYNNEI. J gave up 5 bases and V 6 bases, and 7 bases lay outside the gene matches. The CDR3 loop spans 14 amino acids. CDR3 nucleotide sequence: TGTGCCAGCAGCCAACAGGGGGCGTCAACTGAAGCTTTCTTT. Amino acids: CASSQQGASTEAFF. Complete variable domain (other parts from reference TRBV2 and TRBJ1-1): EPEVTQTPSHQVTQMGQEVILRCVPISNHLYFYWYRQILGQKVEFLVSFYNNEISEKSEIFDDQFSVERPDGSNFTLKIRSTKLEDSAMYFCASSQQGASTEAFFGQGTRLTVV.

The chain combines TRBV5-5 with TRBJ2-1, with 10 bases matching TRBD1. The CDR3 has 20 amino acids. Germline V lookup: CDR1 SGHKS, CDR2 YYEKEE (reference sequence). V dropped 4 bases and J dropped 6; count of bases not matched to a gene: 22. In nucleotides, the CDR3 is TGTGCCAGCAGCGGATCGGGACAGGGGTTTCCGCCCCTCCCATTCAATGAGCAGTTCTTC. Protein: CASSGSGQGFPPLPFNEQFF.

This chain joins TRBV5-6 and TRBJ2-4, with D unclear. This CDR3 is built from 14 residues. Germline assignment: CDR1 SGHDT and CDR2 YYEEEE. Trimming stripped 4 bases from V and 0 bases from J, with 8 bases between. CDR3 coding DNA: TGTGCCAGCAGCCTCCTCCTAGCCAAAAACATTCAGTACTTC. Translation: CASSLLLAKNIQYF.

The V call is TRBV6-1, the J call TRBJ2-3; D is tentatively TRBD1 or TRBD2 (7 bases each). V lost 0 bases and J lost 2, with 15 bases in between. The CDR3 runs to 17 residues. Looked up from germline, CDR1 is MNHNS and CDR2 is SASEGT. The CDR3 region has the DNA TGTGCCAGCAGTGAAGCATCAGGGGGGGGGAACACAGATACGCAGTATTTT. Translation: CASSEASGGGNTDTQYF.

The CDR3 loop is CASSLGRRAMNTEAFF. Written as DNA, the CDR3 is TGTGCCAGCAGCTTGGGACGGCGGGCTATGAACACTGAAGCTTTCTTT. This chain connects TRBV5-6 to TRBJ1-1; D remains unclear. V gave up 0 bases and J gave up 0 bases, with 12 bases separating them. Germline CDR1 SGHDT, CDR2 YYEEEE. This CDR3 has 16 amino acids.

The CDR3 DNA reads TGTGCCAGCAGCTTCACCGGACCCACAGATACGCAGTATTTT. It is translated as CASSFTGPTDTQYF. This chain joins TRBV13 and TRBJ2-3; D gene ambiguous. The ends were cut back, 3 bases at V and 2 bases at J, with 9 bases in the middle. Germline lookup yields CDR1 PRHDT and CDR2 FYEKMQ (reference sequence). The CDR3 runs 14 residues.

The chain uses TRBV14 and TRBJ1-4; D may be TRBD1 (5 bases). The CDR3 loop spans 16 amino acids. V shed 3 bases and J shed 3 bases, with 14 bases lying between them. Looked up from germline, CDR1 is SGHDN and CDR2 is FVKESK. Here the CDR3 DNA reads TGTGCCAGCAGCCAGATGTCCGGGACGGCTAATGAAAAACTGTTTTTT. Its protein product is CASSQMSGTANEKLFF.

The V and J genes are TRBV6-4 and TRBJ2-1, with 7 bases aligning to TRBD2. CDR3 length: 15 amino acids. In germline, CDR1 is MRHNA, CDR2 SNTAGT. V lost 4 bases and J lost 3; bases outside the gene matches: 6. The CDR3 DNA sequence: TGTGCCAGCAGTGCGGCTAGCGGAGTCTACAATGAGCAGTTCTTC. Encoded protein: CASSAASGVYNEQFF.

This chain links TRBV5-1 with TRBJ2-6; D is ambiguous. Trimming shortened V by 0 bases and J by 0 bases, and 4 bases separated the two germline ends. The CDR3 totals 15 residues. Germline lookup yields CDR1 SGHRS and CDR2 YFSETQ. CDR3 amino acids: CASSLDNSGANVLTF. For the CDR3, the DNA is TGCGCCAGCAGCTTGGATAACTCTGGGGCCAACGTCCTGACTTTC. The full variable domain, its missing parts supplied by reference TRBV5-1 and TRBJ2-6, is KAGVTQTPRYLIKTRGQQVTLSCSPISGHRSVSWYQQTPGQGLQFLFEYFSETQRNKGNFPGRFSGRQFSNSRSEMNVSTLELGDSALYLCASSLDNSGANVLTFGAGSRLTVL.

This chain links TRBV30 with TRBJ2-3; 11 bases are a match to TRBD1. The V gene's germline CDR1 is GTSNPN and CDR2 SVGIG (reference sequence). CDR3 length: 15 residues. V lost 5 bases, J lost 3 bases, and 7 bases stayed unmatched. This chain's CDR3 is CAWSDRGRGTDTQYF. The CDR3 DNA reads TGTGCCTGGTCGGACAGGGGGCGGGGGACAGATACGCAGTATTTT.

The rearrangement uses TRBV10-2 and TRBJ2-3; unclear D gene. V was trimmed by 8 bases and J by 4 bases, leaving 13 bases between them. The germline gives CDR1 WSHSY, CDR2 SAAADI. The length of the CDR3 is 13 residues. For the CDR3, the DNA is TGCGCCAGCCTCCTTTCGGGTTCAGATACGCAGTATTTT. Protein sequence: CASLLSGSDTQYF.

This chain joins TRBV30 and TRBJ1-1; maybe TRBD1 (6 bases). The CDR3 covers 12 residues. Trimming cost V 7 bases and J 6 bases, with 15 bases left between them. CDR1 is GTSNPN, CDR2 SVGIG, per germline (reference sequence). Written as DNA, the CDR3 is TGTGCCTTGCAAACTCAGGGGCCTGAAGCTTTCTTT. This sequence encodes CALQTQGPEAFF.

The chain combines TRBV2 with TRBJ2-7, with D possibly being TRBD1 (6 bases). CDR1 and CDR2 from the germline V gene are SNHLY and FYNNEI. Between the trimmed V and J ends, which lost 1 base and 4 bases, there was a span of 14 bases. This CDR3 spans 15 amino acids. The CDR3 loop is CASSEVIQGNYEQYV. The CDR3 region has the DNA TGTGCCAGCAGTGAAGTCATTCAGGGGAATTACGAGCAGTACGTC.

The chain employs TRBV15 and TRBJ2-2; TRBD2 matches 9 bases. V shed 0 bases, J shed 2 bases, and the junction held 13 bases outside the gene matches. This CDR3 is 20 amino acids long. Germline V gene data show CDR1 as LNHNV and CDR2 as YYDKDF (reference sequence). The CDR3 region is CATSRDLIGLAGLNTGELFF. The CDR3 DNA is TGTGCCACCAGCAGAGATCTAATTGGGCTAGCGGGGCTTAACACCGGGGAGCTGTTTTTT.

This chain connects TRBV2 to TRBJ2-4; TRBD1 matches at 8 bases. The length of the CDR3 is 15 residues. Germline loops: CDR1 SNHLY, CDR2 FYNNEI. V lost 1 base and J lost 7; bases outside the gene matches: 6. The CDR3 nucleotides read TGTGCCAGCAGTGAAGGACAGGGGAGATCGAACATTCAGTACTTC. It encodes CASSEGQGRSNIQYF.

The chain carries TRBV27 and TRBJ2-2; no definite D call. Germline CDR1 MNHEY, CDR2 SMNVEV (reference sequence). V was trimmed by 6 bases and J by 0 bases, leaving 5 bases between them. The CDR3 loop spans 13 amino acids. CDR3: CASSPPNTGELFF. As DNA, the CDR3 is TGTGCCAGCAGCCCCCCGAACACCGGGGAGCTGTTTTTT.